The 23 T cell receptor beta chains below come from one sample, sequenced in a study of blood T cell repertoires in COVID-19. Sequencing was performed with immunoSEQ multiplex PCR; in TCRdb, only in-frame clones are kept and a portion is missing. The data contain roughly 400,000 clones, roughly 86% of them singletons. Sequenced sample: peripheral blood. The receptors stem from a woman in her sixties or seventies with COVID-19, enrolled during active disease.

About this clone: The sample has other DNA sequences that encode this CDR3 too. The gene calls are TRBV29-1 and TRBJ2-3; TRBD1 matches at 7 bases. V trimming: 3 bases; J trimming: 2 bases; junction bases outside the gene matches: 2. The germline V gene has CDR1 SQVTM and CDR2 ANQGSEA. The CDR3 has 13 amino acids. CDR3 region: CSVEGQTTDTQYF. CDR3 coding DNA: TGCAGCGTTGAGGGACAGACCACAGATACGCAGTATTTT.

This clone appeared a single time. The chain joins TRBV3-1 (or the pseudogene TRBV3-2) to TRBJ1-1; D perhaps matches TRBD1 (6 bases). V gave up 1 base and J gave up 7 bases, with 7 bases separating them. This CDR3 is 12 amino acids long. Germline V lookup: CDR1 LGHDT, CDR2 YNNKEL (reference sequence). The CDR3 region is CASSQVGHEAFF. The CDR3 DNA sequence: TGTGCCAGCAGCCAAGTGGGACATGAAGCTTTCTTT.

This clone was picked up a small number of times. V and J are TRBV12-3 or TRBV12-4 and TRBJ2-7, with 9 bases fitting TRBD1. The CDR3 totals 13 residues. V trimming: 6 bases; J trimming: 5 bases; junction bases outside the gene matches: 5. Here the CDR3 DNA reads TGTGCCAGCAGCCGGGACAGGGCGAACGAGCAGTACTTC. It codes for CASSRDRANEQYF.

The chain recombines TRBV28 with TRBJ1-6, with D possibly matching TRBD1 (6 bases). Germline CDR1 reads MDHEN; CDR2 reads SYDVKM. Deletions cut 1 base from V and 6 bases from J, with 16 bases between. This CDR3 comprises 17 residues. Written as DNA, the CDR3 is TGTGCCAGCAGTTTATTGAGGGGGGGCGCAGGTAATTCACCCCTCCACTTT. Encoded protein: CASSLLRGGAGNSPLHF.

This clone has just a few counts. This sequence joins TRBV5-1 and TRBJ1-2; D remains ambiguous. Germline CDR1 reads SGHRS; CDR2 reads YFSETQ. Deletions cut 5 bases from V and 4 bases from J, with 6 bases between. The CDR3 spans 11 residues. The CDR3 region is CASSAGYGYTF. The CDR3 nucleotides read TGCGCCAGCAGTGCGGGCTATGGCTACACCTTC.

The chain is built from TRBV6-2 or TRBV6-3 and TRBJ2-3, with TRBD2 identical over 9 bases. The germline V gene has CDR1 MNHEY and CDR2 SVGEGT. CDR3 length: 16 residues. Trimming took 2 bases from V and 1 from J; bases not matched to a gene: 4. The CDR3 region is CASSYGAGGRTDTQYF. The CDR3 nucleotides read TGTGCCAGCAGTTACGGGGCGGGGGGGCGCACAGATACGCAGTATTTT.

The chain uses TRBV30 and TRBJ1-1, with 10 bases aligning to TRBD1. The CDR3 is made up of 13 amino acids. Germline V gives CDR1 GTSNPN, CDR2 SVGIG (reference sequence). J was trimmed by 5 bases and V by 5 bases; bases with no gene match: 5. The chain's CDR3 is CAWWGQGRTEAFF. The CDR3 DNA follows: TGTGCCTGGTGGGGACAGGGGCGGACTGAAGCTTTCTTT.

The chain uses TRBV16 and TRBJ1-2; no firm D call. Trimming pared 4 bases from V and 4 bases from J, leaving 16 bases between. The CDR3 contains 15 residues. Germline-derived CDR1 and CDR2 are KGHSY and FQNENV. CDR3 bases: TGTGCCAGCAGCCTTGGATCACAGCGGACCTATGGCTACACCTTC. Protein sequence: CASSLGSQRTYGYTF.

The V gene is TRBV5-1, the J gene TRBJ1-3; TRBD1 aligns across 7 bases. CDR1 is SGHRS, CDR2 YFSETQ, per germline. There are 16 residues in the CDR3. V lost 3 bases and J lost 0; bases outside the gene matches: 6. Written as DNA, the CDR3 is TGCGCCAGCAGCTCGGGACAGTCCGGCTCTGGAAACACCATATATTTT. Translation: CASSSGQSGSGNTIYF.

This sequence joins TRBV28 and TRBJ1-1; D gene unclear. This CDR3 is built from 13 residues. The V and J ends lost 4 bases and 0 bases respectively, with 6 bases between them. CDR1 is MDHEN and CDR2 is SYDVKM in the germline V gene. CDR3 bases: TGTGCCAGCAGTTCCACACTGAACACTGAAGCTTTCTTT. Protein product: CASSSTLNTEAFF.

The chain uses TRBV11-2 and TRBJ2-3; 7 positions agree with TRBD2. The CDR3 has 13 residues. Unmatched junction bases numbered 7, after V lost 5 bases and J lost 8 bases. Looked up from germline, CDR1 is SGHAT and CDR2 is FQNNGV. The CDR3 DNA reads TGTGCCAGCAGCCCCCGGGGGGATTCTACGCAGTATTTT. Protein sequence: CASSPRGDSTQYF.

The chain carries TRBV5-4 and TRBJ2-2; D is possibly TRBD2 (6 bases). V lost 3 bases, J lost 5 bases, and 11 bases lay in between. CDR1 is SGHNT and CDR2 is YYREEE in the germline V gene (reference sequence). The CDR3 spans 14 residues. The CDR3 nucleotides are TGTGCCAGCAGCTCTGGGGGGAAAACCGGGGAGCTGTTTTTT. It encodes CASSSGGKTGELFF.

The chain recombines TRBV6-5 with TRBJ1-2; D is unresolved. Per germline, CDR1 MNHEY and CDR2 SVGAGI. The CDR3 totals 13 residues. Deletions cut 5 bases from V and 6 bases from J, with 13 bases between. The CDR3 DNA reads TGTGCCAGCAGTCGTACTAGTCCGGATGGCTACACCTTC. Residues: CASSRTSPDGYTF.

The chain recombines TRBV2 with TRBJ2-2, with a possible D match to TRBD1 (6 bases). Germline V CDR1 and CDR2: SNHLY, FYNNEI. CDR3 length: 15 amino acids. V lost 3 bases, J lost 4 bases, and 12 bases lay in between. DNA for the CDR3: TGTGCCAGCAGTGAGTTAACAGGGACCACCGGGGAGCTGTTTTTT. It translates to CASSELTGTTGELFF.

Details on this clone: Other DNA sequences in the sample encode the same CDR3. This chain links TRBV7-2 with TRBJ2-7; TRBD2 aligns across 7 bases. Per the germline V gene, CDR1 is SGHTA and CDR2 is FQGNSA. V lost 1 base and J lost 0; bases outside the gene matches: 3. CDR3 length: 15 amino acids. The CDR3 sequence: CASSLVPGGSYEQYF. The CDR3 DNA sequence: TGTGCCAGCAGCTTAGTTCCGGGGGGCTCCTACGAGCAGTACTTC.

The chain is built from TRBV29-1 and TRBJ1-1; 9 bases agree with TRBD1. V shed 7 bases, J shed 4 bases, and the junction held 4 bases outside the gene matches. The CDR3 totals 12 residues. CDR1 and CDR2 from the germline V gene are SQVTM and ANQGSEA. The CDR3 DNA is TGCAGCGCCTTGACAGGGGGCACTGAAGCTTTCTTT. The encoded protein is CSALTGGTEAFF.

This chain connects TRBV20-1 to TRBJ1-5; D possibly corresponds to TRBD1 (6 bases). This CDR3 region has 14 residues. The germline V gene has CDR1 DFQATT and CDR2 SNEGSKA (reference sequence). Trimming left V 3 bases short and J 9 bases short, with 18 bases between. The CDR3 DNA reads as TGCAGTGCTAGTCCAGGGACACGCTTTGGGCCCCAGCATTTT. This gives the protein CSASPGTRFGPQHF.

This chain connects TRBV7-3 to TRBJ1-1; 7 bases fit TRBD1. J lost 5 bases, V lost 6 bases, and 6 bases had no gene match. CDR1 and CDR2 from the germline V gene are SGHTA and FQGTGA. The CDR3 totals 13 residues. CDR3 loop: CASRARGATEAFF. The DNA for the CDR3 is TGTGCCAGCAGGGCCAGGGGGGCGACTGAAGCTTTCTTT.

The chain links TRBV5-1 to TRBJ1-2; D uncertain. The CDR3 covers 16 residues. Germline values: CDR1 SGHRS, CDR2 YFSETQ. V was trimmed by 0 bases and J by 3 bases, leaving 15 bases between them. The CDR3 loop is CASSLVSGRVDYGYTF. DNA of the CDR3: TGCGCCAGCAGCTTGGTTTCGGGGAGGGTGGACTATGGCTACACCTTC. Drawing the rest from reference TRBV5-1 and TRBJ1-2, the complete variable domain is KAGVTQTPRYLIKTRGQQVTLSCSPISGHRSVSWYQQTPGQGLQFLFEYFSETQRNKGNFPGRFSGRQFSNSRSEMNVSTLELGDSALYLCASSLVSGRVDYGYTFGSGTRLTVV.

V and J are TRBV6-5 and TRBJ2-7; maybe TRBD2 (7 bases). This CDR3 has 15 residues. CDR1 is MNHEY, CDR2 SVGAGI, per germline. Trimming shortened V by 6 bases and J by 0 bases, and 15 bases separated the two germline ends. The CDR3 loop reads CASRTPGGSSYEQYF. As DNA, the CDR3 is TGTGCCAGCAGAACCCCGGGGGGCAGCTCCTACGAGCAGTACTTC.

This clone has a single count. V gene TRBV7-9 combines with J gene TRBJ2-2; 7 bases map to TRBD1. CDR1 is SEHNR, CDR2 FQNEAQ, per germline (reference sequence). The CDR3 runs 15 residues. V gave up 9 bases and J gave up 3 bases; unmatched junction bases: 10. CDR3 region: CASMRGQGDTGELFF. The DNA for the CDR3 is TGTGCCAGTATGAGGGGGCAAGGGGACACCGGGGAGCTGTTTTTT.

The chain recombines TRBV27 with TRBJ1-5; no clear D. Trimming pared 0 bases from V and 2 bases from J, leaving 5 bases between. The CDR3 has 14 amino acids. Germline V gene sequence: CDR1 MNHEY, CDR2 SMNVEV (reference sequence). The CDR3 loop reads CASSLSPGNQPQHF. CDR3 DNA: TGTGCCAGCAGTTTATCCCCCGGCAATCAGCCCCAGCATTTT.

V is TRBV5-1 and J is TRBJ1-2; D is undetermined. The CDR3 is made up of 13 amino acids. V lost 7 bases to trimming and J lost 2 bases, with 12 bases between them. Germline CDR1 reads SGHRS; CDR2 reads YFSETQ. The CDR3 DNA reads as TGCGCCAGCGCGAATACTGCGAACTATGGCTACACCTTC. Protein: CASANTANYGYTF.